A selection of T cell receptor beta chains follows, all from one sample in a study of blood T cell repertoires in COVID-19. The data were produced by immunoSEQ multiplex PCR, yet TCRdb's version contains in-frame clones alone and is incomplete. The repertoire holds over 120,000 clones, approximately 80% seen once, with more than 3.5% in the top ten. Sequences were obtained from peripheral blood. These receptors all come from a woman aged 80 or over with active or convalescent COVID-19. Both conserved end residues are part of each CDR3. A D gene is named only where the DNA matches it firmly. A row's size may be missing; if present it is once, few, many or a size class.

len,d_gene,v_gene,abundance,j_gene,CDR3aa,CDR3nt
12,-,TRBV28,-,TRBJ2-2,CASKEGTGELFF,TGTGCCAGTAAGGAGGGGACCGGGGAGCTGTTTTTT
14,TRBD2,TRBV11-1,once,TRBJ2-5,CATRSRGRQETQYF,TGTGCCACCCGTTCGCGGGGGAGGCAAGAGACCCAGTACTTC
13,-,TRBV9,-,TRBJ1-2,CASSGVTDYGYTF,TGTGCCAGCAGCGGGGTCACAGACTATGGCTACACCTTC
13,TRBD1,TRBV6-5,-,TRBJ1-2,CASSLQGRNGYTF,TGTGCCAGCAGTCTACAGGGGAGGAATGGCTACACCTTC
17,TRBD2,TRBV28,-,TRBJ2-3,CASSGPHSGGNTDTQYF,TGTGCCAGCAGTGGGCCCCATAGCGGGGGAAACACAGATACGCAGTATTTT
14,-,TRBV7-8,-,TRBJ1-2,CASSLNNRIYGYTF,TGTGCCAGCAGCTTAAACAACAGGATCTATGGCTACACCTTC
14,TRBD1,TRBV7-9,-,TRBJ1-5,CASAQGNSNQPQHF,TGTGCCAGCGCACAGGGGAATAGCAATCAGCCCCAGCATTTT
13,-,TRBV2,-,TRBJ1-5,CASSSRINQPQHF,TGTGCCAGCAGTTCCAGGATCAATCAGCCCCAGCATTTT
19,TRBD1,TRBV10-1,-,TRBJ1-2,CASSEEAGTGDDSNYGYTF,TGCGCCAGCAGTGAGGAAGCCGGGACAGGGGACGATTCTAACTATGGCTACACCTTC
15,TRBD2,TRBV3-1/TRBV3-2,-,TRBJ2-7,CASRASGPSSYEQYF,TGTGCCAGCCGGGCTAGCGGGCCGAGCTCCTACGAGCAGTACTTC
17,-,TRBV28,-,TRBJ1-2,CASSLSGGGQRGYGYTF,TGTGCCAGCAGTTTATCTGGGGGCGGCCAGAGGGGTTATGGCTACACCTTC
14,-,TRBV21-1,-,TRBJ1-5,CASSKGQGNQPQHF,TGTGCCAGCAGCAAAGGACAGGGCAATCAGCCCCAGCATTTT
16,TRBD1,TRBV2,few,TRBJ1-4,CASSSRDRGRNEKLFF,TGTGCCAGCAGCTCGAGGGACAGGGGGCGGAATGAAAAACTGTTTTTT
15,TRBD1,TRBV7-3,-,TRBJ2-1,CASSSQGPLDNEQFF,TGTGCCAGCAGCTCACAGGGGCCCCTGGACAATGAGCAGTTCTTC
16,TRBD1,TRBV4-3,-,TRBJ2-1,CASSPRGGQQPDEQFF,TGCGCCAGCAGCCCGCGTGGGGGACAGCAGCCCGATGAGCAGTTCTTC
17,TRBD1,TRBV3-1/TRBV3-2,-,TRBJ2-1,CASSQDLPGQGANEQFF,TGTGCCAGCAGCCAAGATCTCCCCGGACAGGGGGCTAATGAGCAGTTCTTC
17,TRBD2,TRBV10-3,-,TRBJ2-5,CAISEMGLAGFQETQYF,TGTGCCATCAGTGAAATGGGTCTAGCGGGGTTCCAAGAGACCCAGTACTTC
14,-,TRBV5-1,once,TRBJ1-1,CASSPGGPDTEAFF,TGCGCCAGCAGCCCCGGGGGTCCGGACACTGAAGCTTTCTTT
13,-,TRBV19,-,TRBJ1-6,CASRVGDNSPLHF,TGTGCCAGTAGGGTCGGGGATAATTCACCCCTCCACTTT
17,TRBD1,TRBV3-1/TRBV3-2,few,TRBJ1-6,CASSPRGGGGSPSPLHF,TGTGCCAGCAGCCCACGGGGCGGAGGGGGCTCACCCTCACCCCTCCACTTT
13,-,TRBV5-1,-,TRBJ1-2,CASSLAGDYGYTF,TGCGCCAGCAGCTTGGCAGGGGACTATGGCTACACCTTC
15,TRBD2,TRBV6-5,-,TRBJ2-1,CASSPRLAGWNEQFF,TGTGCCAGCAGCCCCAGACTAGCGGGCTGGAATGAGCAGTTCTTC
14,TRBD1,TRBV19,-,TRBJ2-7,CASSVGQVSYEQYF,TGTGCCAGTAGTGTGGGACAGGTCTCCTACGAGCAGTACTTC